A selection of T cell receptor beta chains follows, all from one sample in a study of type 1 regulatory T cells. Antigens for these TCRs are unknown. MiXCR was run by TCRdb on the reads, yielding one entry per CDR3 protein. The sample comprises under 30,000 distinct CDR3 sequences, roughly 45% of which are singletons, and 4.8% rests with the top ten. Material: cultured T cells, either the whole culture or a sorted T cell fraction (not recorded which). The receptors shown here come from a human donor in good health. The CDR3 runs from the conserved cysteine through the conserved F or W. Fields, in order: clone size, J gene, V gene, D gene, CDR3 length, CDR3 DNA, CDR3 protein. The D gene is left open where the match is weak. Size is stated for part of the rows, as once, few or many counts, or as a class when the clone is expanded.

many TRBJ1-6 TRBV18 TRBD1 14 TGTGCCACTAAAGGGACAGGGGTGGATTCACCCCTCCACTTT CATKGTGVDSPLHF
NA TRBJ1-2 TRBV12-3/TRBV12-4 NA 16 TGTGCCAGCAGTTTGATCTACCCCCCAGTGGGTGCTGGCTACACCTTC CASSLIYPPVGAGYTF
few TRBJ2-2 TRBV12-3/TRBV12-4 NA 13 TGTGCCAGCAGTTTACGGGGGACCGGGGAGCTGTTTTTT CASSLRGTGELFF
few TRBJ1-6 TRBV5-1 NA 16 TGCGCCAGCAGCTTGGGAGGGATCAACTCCAATTCACCCCTCCACTTT CASSLGGINSNSPLHF
NA TRBJ1-4 TRBV5-5 NA 15 TGTGCCAGCAGCTTGGACGGACAGTCTAATGAAAAACTGTTTTTT CASSLDGQSNEKLFF
NA TRBJ2-3 TRBV5-1 TRBD2 16 TGCGCCAGCAGGGCCTATAGCGGGGTTCCCACAGATACGCAGTATTTT CASRAYSGVPTDTQYF
few TRBJ2-2 TRBV6-1 TRBD1 16 TGTGCCAGCAGTGCCGTGTCCGGGACAGTGTCCGGGGAGCTGTTTTTT CASSAVSGTVSGELFF
NA TRBJ2-2 TRBV6-1 TRBD2 17 TGTGCCAGCAGTACCCTAGCGGGGGGGCCTTACACCGGGGAGCTGTTTTTT CASSTLAGGPYTGELFF
many TRBJ1-4 TRBV7-9 NA 16 TGTGCCAGCAGCCGAGGCCAAGGGGGATCTAATGAAAAACTGTTTTTT CASSRGQGGSNEKLFF
NA TRBJ2-7 TRBV6-6 TRBD2 17 TGTGCCAGCAGTTACCCAACTAGCGGGGGAACCCCGTACGAGCAGTACTTC CASSYPTSGGTPYEQYF
NA TRBJ2-1 TRBV20-1 NA 11 TGCAGGGAAGCCTACACCAGCGAGCAGTTCTTC CREAYTSEQFF
NA TRBJ2-6 TRBV29-1 NA 14 TGCAGCGTTGAGGGTGAGGGGGGGGCCAACGTCCTGACTTTC CSVEGEGGANVLTF
medium-sized TRBJ1-2 TRBV7-9 NA 14 TGTGCCAGCAGCGTGCAATGGGGATGGAATGGCTACACCTTC CASSVQWGWNGYTF
NA TRBJ1-2 TRBV5-1 TRBD1 14 TGCGCCAGCAGCTTCGGGACAGGGCTATACGGCTACACCTTC CASSFGTGLYGYTF
NA TRBJ2-3 TRBV4-3 NA 16 TGTGCCAGCAGCCAAGGTCGTGGTGGGAGGACAGATACGCAGTATTTT CASSQGRGGRTDTQYF
NA TRBJ1-6 TRBV20-1 NA 18 TGCAGTGCTAGAGGCCACTTGAGGTCTGGCCTTTATAATTCACCCCTCCACTTT CSARGHLRSGLYNSPLHF
medium-sized TRBJ2-5 TRBV7-7 TRBD2 17 TGTGCTAGCAGCATGGGACTAGCGGGGGGGGGACAAGAGACCCAGTACTTC CASSMGLAGGGQETQYF
medium-sized TRBJ2-1 TRBV7-2 TRBD2 16 TGTGCCAGCAGCCGGGGACTAGCGGGGCCCCTTAGGGAGCAGTTCTTC CASSRGLAGPLREQFF
few TRBJ1-1 TRBV28 NA 14 TGTGCCAGCTGGAGGCAGTCGCTGAACACTGAAGCTTTCTTT CASWRQSLNTEAFF
NA TRBJ2-5 TRBV30 TRBD1 14 TGTGCCTCAACACCGGGACAGGGCTTAGAGACCCAGTACTTC CASTPGQGLETQYF
NA TRBJ1-2 TRBV11-2 NA 14 TGTGCCAGCAGTGCTCGTAAGAACATCTATGGCTACACCTTC CASSARKNIYGYTF
NA TRBJ2-2 TRBV29-1 NA 14 TGCAGCGTTGCGCGGGACACGGGCACCGGGGAGCTGTTTTTT CSVARDTGTGELFF
NA TRBJ2-2 TRBV27 TRBD2 15 TGTGCCAGCAGTAAGCGGGGGAGGAACACCGGGGAGCTGTTTTTT CASSKRGRNTGELFF
NA TRBJ2-5 TRBV19 NA 9 TGTGCCAGTACCCACCATAAGGACTTC CASTHHKDF
medium-sized TRBJ2-3 TRBV6-2/TRBV6-3 TRBD2 15 TGTGCCAGCACCCCCGACGGGAGGACCACAGATACGCAGTATTTT CASTPDGRTTDTQYF
NA TRBJ1-1 TRBV6-2/TRBV6-3 NA 17 TGTGCCAGCAGTTTACTCTCAGCGAGCCTCAGTGGGACTGAAGCTTTCTTT CASSLLSASLSGTEAFF
few TRBJ2-3 TRBV3-1 NA 16 TGTGCCAGCAGCCAAAACCCGGGTCCGGGCACAGATACGCAGTATTTT CASSQNPGPGTDTQYF
NA TRBJ2-1 TRBV4-3 NA 16 TGCGCCAGCAGCCAGGCTAGTGGGGGGGCCGGTAATGAGCAGTTCTTC CASSQASGGAGNEQFF
few TRBJ2-1 TRBV4-3 TRBD2 23 TGCGCCAGCGTATCCATAAAGATCATCGGCGGGGGGGCGTTCCCTCGCTCCTACAATGAGCAGTTCTTC CASVSIKIIGGGAFPRSYNEQFF
NA TRBJ2-7 TRBV2 TRBD2 15 TGTGCCAGCACCCCGAGGAGCGGGGCTGCCTACGAGCAGTACTTC CASTPRSGAAYEQYF
NA TRBJ1-5 TRBV4-1 NA 8 TGCGCCAGCAGGAACCGGGATTTT CASRNRDF
few TRBJ2-2 TRBV7-6 NA 16 TGTGCCAGCAGCTTAGTCAAGTCTGCGAACACCGGGGAGCTGTTTTTT CASSLVKSANTGELFF
NA TRBJ1-1 TRBV5-1 NA 14 TGCGCCAGCAGCGACGGTGGGGGGCGGACTGAAGCTTTCTTT CASSDGGGRTEAFF
NA TRBJ2-1 TRBV5-1 TRBD2 15 TGCGCCAGCAGCCAGGGACTAGGAAATTACAATGAGCAGTTCTTC CASSQGLGNYNEQFF
medium-sized TRBJ2-7 TRBV27 TRBD2 14 TGTGCCAGCAGTTTAGAGCGGGGGCCCTACGAGCAGTACTTC CASSLERGPYEQYF
medium-sized TRBJ2-2 TRBV7-9 TRBD1 14 TGTGCCAGCAGCGACAGGGTGTATCCCGGGGAGCTGTTTTTT CASSDRVYPGELFF
NA TRBJ2-1 TRBV20-1 TRBD2 16 TGCAGTGCGTCCCGGGCTAGCGGGGGCTACCGGGATGAGCAGTTCTTC CSASRASGGYRDEQFF
NA TRBJ1-3 TRBV9 TRBD1 17 TGTGCCAGCAGCCCTCAAGGACAGGGGGCGACTGGAAACACCATATATTTT CASSPQGQGATGNTIYF
NA TRBJ1-1 TRBV20-1 NA 15 TGCAGTGCTAGGGGGGCCTGGACAGCGAACACTGAAGCTTTCTTT CSARGAWTANTEAFF
few TRBJ2-6 TRBV19 TRBD1 14 TGTGCCAGCACAGACAGGGCTGGGGCCAACGTCCTGACTTTC CASTDRAGANVLTF
NA TRBJ1-4 TRBV6-5 NA 14 TGTGCCAGCAGCCGCGAGGGAGCTCGTGAAAAACTGTTTTTT CASSREGAREKLFF
few TRBJ2-3 TRBV9 NA 16 TGTGCCAGCAGCGTAGAGTTTGGGCGTGGCACAGATACGCAGTATTTT CASSVEFGRGTDTQYF
NA TRBJ2-6 TRBV4-1 NA 17 TGCGCCAGCAGCCAAAAGCCCCAGGGGTCTGGGGCCAACGTCCTGACTTTC CASSQKPQGSGANVLTF
medium-sized TRBJ2-7 TRBV19 TRBD1 14 TGTGCCAGTAGGGACCCGGGACAGGGGTCCGAGCAGTACTTC CASRDPGQGSEQYF
few TRBJ2-3 TRBV7-9 NA 15 TGTGCCAGCAGCTTAGTCGGCCAGCCCACAGATACGCAGTATTTT CASSLVGQPTDTQYF